Below are 10 T cell receptor beta chains sequenced from a single sample in a study of Ad26.COV2.S vaccination and SARS-CoV-2 variants. The treatment here: some 19 received Ad26.COV2.S at low or high dose, single or two shots; about 5 received placebo; per-sample allocation not given. Sampling happened 63 days after the first vaccine or placebo injection. Measured with immunoSEQ multiplex PCR; TCRdb has only the in-frame clones, and not every one. The repertoire holds 300,000 to 400,000 clones, with around 90% as singletons. The starting material was peripheral blood, obtained in a trial of Ad26.COV2.S vaccine versus placebo. Receptors originate from a person between 18 and 65 years old who received the Ad26.COV2.S COVID-19 vaccine or a placebo.

This sequence joins TRBV7-6 and TRBJ1-3; a weak D match, TRBD1 (6 bases). The CDR3 has 15 residues. Trimming stripped 1 base from V and 0 bases from J, with 7 bases between. CDR1 SGHVS and CDR2 FNYEAQ come from the germline V gene. Here the CDR3 DNA reads TGTGCCAGCAGCTTAGGGACAGACTCTGGAAACACCATATATTTT. Translation: CASSLGTDSGNTIYF.

This clone was counted once. At one end, the junction sequence differs from germline, possibly due to a read error. The rearrangement uses TRBV6-4 and TRBJ1-1; 7 nucleotides line up with TRBD1. This CDR3 is 13 amino acids long. Per the germline V gene, CDR1 is MRHNA and CDR2 is SNTAGT. Here the CDR3 DNA reads TGTGCCAGCAGCTGGGACAGTAACAGTGAAGCTTTCTTT. Amino acids: CASSWDSNSEAFF.

This chain connects TRBV4-3 to TRBJ1-2; TRBD1 matches 9 bases. V shed 4 bases and J 5 bases; nucleotides not matched to a gene: 5. This CDR3 is 14 amino acids long. Looked up from germline, CDR1 is LGHNA and CDR2 is YSLEER. CDR3 nucleotide sequence: TGCGCCAGCAGCCCCCGGGACAGGGATTATGGCTACACCTTC. This encodes CASSPRDRDYGYTF.

The V and J genes are TRBV14 and TRBJ1-4; 10 bases align to TRBD1. The CDR3 is 15 amino acids. From germline, CDR1 is SGHDN and CDR2 FVKESK. V shed 8 bases, J shed 2 bases, and the junction held 5 bases outside the gene matches. This CDR3 reads CASSTGGMTNEKLFF. The CDR3 region has the DNA TGTGCCAGCTCGACAGGGGGCATGACTAATGAAAAACTGTTTTTT.

The rearrangement links TRBV5-6 to TRBJ1-2; 9 bases are a match to TRBD1. Germline V gene lookup returns CDR1 SGHDT and CDR2 YYEEEE. The J segment lost 7 bases and the V segment lost 4 bases, leaving 2 bases of the junction unmatched. The CDR3 contains 12 residues. The CDR3, as DNA: TGTGCCAGCAGCACGACAGGGGGTGGCTACACCTTC. Protein sequence: CASSTTGGGYTF.

This chain links TRBV7-9 with TRBJ2-4, with D tentatively TRBD1 (5 bases). Germline V CDR1 and CDR2: SEHNR, FQNEAQ (reference sequence). V lost 5 bases to trimming and J lost 0 bases, with 11 bases between them. The CDR3 covers 15 residues. The CDR3 is CASSPGRLAKNIQYF. The CDR3 DNA sequence: TGTGCCAGCAGCCCAGGGCGGCTAGCCAAAAACATTCAGTACTTC.

Turning to this clone: This CDR3 is also generated by other DNA sequences in the sample. The chain recombines TRBV18 with TRBJ2-7; unclear D gene. V was pared by 3 bases and J by 3 bases, with 6 bases between. There are 12 residues in the CDR3. The germline gives CDR1 KGHSH, CDR2 LQKENI. This CDR3 reads CASSPEGYEQYF. The CDR3 DNA follows: TGTGCCAGCTCACCCGAAGGCTACGAGCAGTACTTC.

This chain joins TRBV9 and TRBJ2-5, with 7 bases fitting TRBD1. The CDR3 is made up of 14 amino acids. The ends lost 3 bases at V and 1 base at J; junction bases unmatched: 3. Germline CDR1 SGDLS, CDR2 YYNGEE. The CDR3 coding sequence is TGTGCCAGCAGCGCAGGGGGTTTCCAAGAGACCCAGTACTTC. Its translation: CASSAGGFQETQYF.

CDR3 amino acids: CASSKTGAPYEQYF. The CDR3 bases are TGCGCCAGCAGCAAGACAGGGGCTCCCTACGAGCAGTACTTC. The chain couples TRBV5-1 to TRBJ2-7; 8 bases line up with TRBD1. J lost 2 bases, V lost 4 bases, and 5 bases had no gene match. The CDR3 length is 14 residues. Germline CDR1 is SGHRS and CDR2 is YFSETQ.

Worth noting for this clone: Additional DNA sequences in this sample encode the identical CDR3. This CDR3 is CASSPGTGNNSPLHF. For the CDR3, the DNA is TGTGCCAGCTCACCAGGGACAGGGAATAATTCACCCCTCCACTTT. This chain connects TRBV18 to TRBJ1-6; TRBD1 agrees at 9 bases. The junction had 1 base not matched to a gene; V was cut back by 2 bases and J by 5 bases. The length of the CDR3 is 15 residues. Germline V CDR1 and CDR2: KGHSH, LQKENI.